This paragraph reports one TCR beta chain. The sample belongs to a study of T cells expressing NK-cell markers. 5'RACE template switching built TCR beta cDNA with unique molecular identifiers. TCRdb reprocessed the 5' RACE reads and stores each CDR3 protein as one record, lacking DNA. Its table records about 550,000 distinct CDR3 sequences. CDR3 length: 13 residues. Germline-derived CDR1 and CDR2 are DFQATT and SNEGSKA (reference sequence). The chain carries TRBV20-1 and TRBJ1-4; the TCRdb call, TRBD1, lacks DNA for checking. The sample comprised blood T cells: a sorted CD56 or NKG2C T cell subset, CD4+ or CD8+ T cells, or bulk PBMC T cells (not recorded which). The receptor comes from a man between 18 and 29 years old in good health. Here the CDR3 reads CSAPRQGEEKLFF.